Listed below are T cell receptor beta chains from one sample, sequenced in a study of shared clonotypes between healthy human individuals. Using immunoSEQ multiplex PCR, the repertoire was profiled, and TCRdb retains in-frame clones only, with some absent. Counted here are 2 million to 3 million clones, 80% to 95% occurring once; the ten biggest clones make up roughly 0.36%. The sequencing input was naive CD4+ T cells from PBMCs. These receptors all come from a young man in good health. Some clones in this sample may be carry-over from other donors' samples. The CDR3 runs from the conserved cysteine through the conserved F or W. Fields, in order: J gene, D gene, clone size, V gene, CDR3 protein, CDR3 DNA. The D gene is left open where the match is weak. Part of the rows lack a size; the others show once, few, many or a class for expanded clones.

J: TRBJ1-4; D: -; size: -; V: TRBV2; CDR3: CASNTRRGEKLFF; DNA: TGTGCCAGCAATACGAGGAGAGGAGAAAAACTGTTTTTT
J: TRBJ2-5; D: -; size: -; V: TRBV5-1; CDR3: CASSFSWGGVQETQYF; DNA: TGCGCCAGCAGCTTCTCTTGGGGCGGGGTACAAGAGACCCAGTACTTC
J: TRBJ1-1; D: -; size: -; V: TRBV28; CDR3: CASTDQNTEAFF; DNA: TGTGCCAGTACGGACCAGAACACTGAAGCTTTCTTT
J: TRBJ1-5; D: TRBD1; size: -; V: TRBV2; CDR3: CASRDRETYSNQPQHF; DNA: TGTGCCAGCAGGGACAGGGAGACATATAGCAATCAGCCCCAGCATTTT
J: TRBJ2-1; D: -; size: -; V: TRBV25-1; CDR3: CASSETTTGNEQFF; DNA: TGTGCCAGCAGTGAAACGACTACTGGCAATGAGCAGTTCTTC
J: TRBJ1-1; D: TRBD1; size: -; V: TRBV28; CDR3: CASTIRDRGAAFF; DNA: TGTGCCAGCACAATTCGTGACAGGGGTGCGGCTTTCTTT
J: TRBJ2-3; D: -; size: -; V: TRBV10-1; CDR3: CASSDRNGRFADTQYF; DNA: TGCGCCAGCAGTGATAGGAACGGGAGATTCGCAGATACGCAGTATTTT
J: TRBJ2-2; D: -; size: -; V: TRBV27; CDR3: CASSLLEQVGTGELFF; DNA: TGTGCCAGCAGTTTATTGGAGCAGGTGGGCACCGGGGAGCTGTTTTTT
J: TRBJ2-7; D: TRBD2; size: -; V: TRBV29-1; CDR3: CSVSGRAFHEQYF; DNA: TGCAGCGTTAGCGGGAGGGCCTTCCACGAGCAGTACTTC
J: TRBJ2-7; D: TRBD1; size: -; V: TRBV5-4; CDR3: CASSKDRELYEQYF; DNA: TGTGCCAGCAGTAAGGACAGGGAACTCTACGAGCAGTACTTC
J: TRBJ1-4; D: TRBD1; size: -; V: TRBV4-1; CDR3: CASSQGTAATNEKLFF; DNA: TGCGCCAGCAGCCAGGGGACAGCTGCAACTAATGAAAAACTGTTTTTT
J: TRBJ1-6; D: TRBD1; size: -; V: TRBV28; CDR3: CASRDWDRGYRNSPLHF; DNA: TGTGCCAGCAGAGATTGGGACAGGGGCTATCGAAATTCACCCCTCCACTTT
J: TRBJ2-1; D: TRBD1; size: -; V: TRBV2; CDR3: CASREGQGPEIEQFF; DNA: TGTGCCAGCAGAGAGGGACAGGGGCCCGAGATTGAGCAGTTCTTC
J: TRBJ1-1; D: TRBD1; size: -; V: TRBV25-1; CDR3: CASNTGAGRYTEAFF; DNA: TGTGCCAGCAATACAGGGGCGGGTAGGTACACTGAAGCTTTCTTT
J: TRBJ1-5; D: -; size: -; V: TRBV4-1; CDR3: CASSQDAPRGVQPQHF; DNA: TGCGCCAGCAGCCAAGATGCCCCCAGGGGCGTCCAGCCCCAGCATTTT
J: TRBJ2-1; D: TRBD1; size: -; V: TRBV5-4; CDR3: CASSSARGHEQFF; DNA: TGTGCCAGCAGCTCGGCCAGGGGGCATGAGCAGTTCTTC
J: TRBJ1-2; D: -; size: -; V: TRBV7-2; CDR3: CASSFDNYGYTF; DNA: TGTGCCAGCAGCTTCGACAACTATGGCTACACCTTC
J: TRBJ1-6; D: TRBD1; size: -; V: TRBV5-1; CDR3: CASSSGTVNSPLHF; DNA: TGCGCCAGCAGCTCCGGGACAGTAAATTCACCCCTCCACTTT
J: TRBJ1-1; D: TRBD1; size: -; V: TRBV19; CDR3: CASSIAPGQGLNTEAFF; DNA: TGTGCCAGTAGTATAGCCCCGGGACAGGGGCTGAACACTGAAGCTTTCTTT
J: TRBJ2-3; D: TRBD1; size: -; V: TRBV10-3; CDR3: CAISGDRDGDTQYF; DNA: TGTGCCATCAGTGGGGACAGGGACGGGGATACGCAGTATTTT
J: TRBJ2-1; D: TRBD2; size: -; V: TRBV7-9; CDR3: CASSLRSGRASYNEQFF; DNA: TGTGCCAGCAGCTTAAGAAGCGGGAGGGCCTCCTACAATGAGCAGTTCTTC
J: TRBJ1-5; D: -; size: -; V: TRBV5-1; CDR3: CASSLARAFNQPQHF; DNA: TGCGCCAGCAGCTTGGCCAGAGCATTCAATCAGCCCCAGCATTTT
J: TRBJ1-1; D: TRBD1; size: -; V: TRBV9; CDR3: CASSAEDRGQNTEAFF; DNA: TGTGCCAGCAGCGCGGAGGACAGGGGGCAGAACACTGAAGCTTTCTTT
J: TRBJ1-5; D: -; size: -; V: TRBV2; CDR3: CASSDLGGNQPQHF; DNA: TGTGCCAGCAGTGACCTGGGGGGCAATCAGCCCCAGCATTTT
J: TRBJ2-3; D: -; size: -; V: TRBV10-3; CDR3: CAISGTVADTQYF; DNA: TGTGCCATCAGTGGGACTGTGGCAGATACGCAGTATTTT
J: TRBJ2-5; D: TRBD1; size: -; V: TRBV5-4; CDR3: CASSTTGGAQETQYF; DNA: TGTGCCAGCAGCACCACAGGGGGCGCACAGGAGACCCAGTACTTC
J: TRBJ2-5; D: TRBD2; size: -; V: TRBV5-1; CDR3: CASGPGGPAETQYF; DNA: TGCGCCAGCGGGCCGGGAGGGCCCGCGGAGACCCAGTACTTC
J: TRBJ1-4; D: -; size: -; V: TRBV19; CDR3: CASSIARTNEKLFF; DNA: TGTGCCAGTAGTATCGCGAGGACTAATGAAAAACTGTTTTTT
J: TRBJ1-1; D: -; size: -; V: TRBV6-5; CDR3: CASSYERDTEAFF; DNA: TGTGCCAGCAGTTACGAGAGGGATACTGAAGCTTTCTTT
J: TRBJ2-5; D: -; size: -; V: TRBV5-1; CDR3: CASSFPRRETQYF; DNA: TGCGCCAGCAGCTTTCCACGCCGGGAGACCCAGTACTTC
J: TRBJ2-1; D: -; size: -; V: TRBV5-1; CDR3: CASSPGPRASANNEQFF; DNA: TGCGCCAGCAGCCCGGGGCCCCGAGCTAGCGCCAACAATGAGCAGTTCTTC
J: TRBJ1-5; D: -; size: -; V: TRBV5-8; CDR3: CASSLYRRGEDQPQHF; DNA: TGTGCCAGCAGCTTGTATCGCAGGGGTGAGGATCAGCCCCAGCATTTT
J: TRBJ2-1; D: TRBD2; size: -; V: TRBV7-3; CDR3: CASSLTRAGSSYNEQFF; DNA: TGTGCCAGCAGCTTAACCAGAGCGGGGAGCTCCTACAATGAGCAGTTCTTC
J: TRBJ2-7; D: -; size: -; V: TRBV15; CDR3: CATSRGTGTYEQYF; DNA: TGTGCCACCAGCAGAGGGACTGGAACCTACGAGCAGTACTTC
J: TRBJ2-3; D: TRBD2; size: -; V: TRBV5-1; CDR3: CASSSRGGTDTQYF; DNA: TGCGCCAGCAGCTCGCGGGGGGGCACAGATACGCAGTATTTT
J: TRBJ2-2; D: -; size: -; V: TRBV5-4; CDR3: CASSLAGRNTGELFF; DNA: TGTGCCAGCAGCTTGGCAGGGCGGAACACCGGGGAGCTGTTTTTT
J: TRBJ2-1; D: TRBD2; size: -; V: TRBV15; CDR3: CATSRDYAPGLGNNEQFF; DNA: TGTGCCACCAGCAGAGATTATGCACCGGGACTAGGGAACAATGAGCAGTTCTTC
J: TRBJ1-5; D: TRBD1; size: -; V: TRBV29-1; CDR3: CSARGQYSNQPQHF; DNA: TGCAGCGCGAGGGGGCAGTATAGCAATCAGCCCCAGCATTTT
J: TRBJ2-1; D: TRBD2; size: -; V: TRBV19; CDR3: CASSIQTAGMSYNEQFF; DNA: TGTGCCAGTAGTATCCAGACAGCGGGGATGTCATACAATGAGCAGTTCTTC
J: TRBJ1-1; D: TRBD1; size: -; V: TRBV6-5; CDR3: CASRRQGMNTEAFF; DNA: TGTGCCAGCAGGCGACAGGGCATGAACACTGAAGCTTTCTTT
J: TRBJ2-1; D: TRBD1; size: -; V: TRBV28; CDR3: CASSPQGSGYNEQFF; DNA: TGTGCCAGCAGTCCACAGGGGAGTGGTTACAATGAGCAGTTCTTC
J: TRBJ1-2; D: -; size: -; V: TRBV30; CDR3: CAWLPGLEIRRGYTF; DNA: TGTGCCTGGCTCCCGGGCCTCGAAATCCGGAGGGGCTACACCTTC
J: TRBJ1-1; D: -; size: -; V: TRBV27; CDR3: CASSSWTLTEAFF; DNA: TGTGCCAGCAGTTCGTGGACCCTCACTGAAGCTTTCTTT
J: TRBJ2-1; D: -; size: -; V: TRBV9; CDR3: CASSRDGSSYNEQFF; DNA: TGTGCCAGCAGCCGGGACGGTAGCTCCTACAATGAGCAGTTCTTC
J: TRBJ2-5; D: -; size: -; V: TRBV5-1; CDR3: CASSRREKYQETQYF; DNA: TGCGCCAGCAGCCGCAGGGAAAAGTACCAAGAGACCCAGTACTTC
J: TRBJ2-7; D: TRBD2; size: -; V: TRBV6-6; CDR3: CASSPPGSGIEQYF; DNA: TGTGCCAGCAGTCCCCCAGGTAGCGGGATCGAGCAGTACTTC
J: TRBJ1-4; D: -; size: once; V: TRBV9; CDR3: CASSDRDGLNEKLFF; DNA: TGTGCCAGCAGCGACCGGGACGGCCTTAATGAAAAACTGTTTTTT
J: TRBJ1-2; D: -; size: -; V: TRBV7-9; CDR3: CASSLAGQASGYTF; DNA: TGTGCCAGCAGCTTAGCGGGGCAAGCTTCAGGCTACACCTTC
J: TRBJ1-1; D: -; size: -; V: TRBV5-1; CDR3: CASSLEPMNTEAFF; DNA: TGCGCCAGCAGCTTGGAGCCGATGAACACTGAAGCTTTCTTT
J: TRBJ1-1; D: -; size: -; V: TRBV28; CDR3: CASSLLRGGNTEAFF; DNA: TGTGCCAGCAGTTTACTCAGGGGAGGGAACACTGAAGCTTTCTTT
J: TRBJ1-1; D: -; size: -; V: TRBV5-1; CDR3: CASSLWSGGTVMNTEAFF; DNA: TGCGCCAGCAGCTTGTGGTCGGGGGGAACAGTAATGAACACTGAAGCTTTCTTT
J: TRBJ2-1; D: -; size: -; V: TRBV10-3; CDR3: CAIRETRQGGNEQFF; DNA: TGTGCCATCAGGGAAACCAGACAGGGAGGCAATGAGCAGTTCTTC
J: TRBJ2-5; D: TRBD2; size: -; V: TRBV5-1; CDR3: CASSMGLADQETQYF; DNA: TGCGCCAGCAGCATGGGACTAGCGGACCAAGAGACCCAGTACTTC
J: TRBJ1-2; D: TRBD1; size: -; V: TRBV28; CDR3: CASRGGTGPSYGYTF; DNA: TGTGCCAGCAGAGGAGGGACAGGACCCTCCTATGGCTACACCTTC